Shown below are 27 T cell receptor beta chains from a single sample sequenced in a study of blood T cell repertoires in COVID-19. Produced via immunoSEQ multiplex PCR; TCRdb's table is partial and in-frame only. The repertoire holds 65,000 to 90,000 clones, with approximately 90% as singletons. Sequencing was carried out using peripheral blood. The receptors here all came from a human donor in a cohort sampled during active COVID-19.

V gene TRBV28 combines with J gene TRBJ1-5, with 7 bases fitting TRBD1. Looked up from germline, CDR1 is MDHEN and CDR2 is SYDVKM. The J segment lost 5 bases and the V segment lost 8 bases, leaving 12 bases of the junction unmatched. The CDR3 runs to 15 residues. The CDR3 reads CASYPTGFVYQPQHF. As DNA, the CDR3 is TGTGCCAGCTACCCGACAGGGTTCGTGTATCAGCCCCAGCATTTT.

The chain combines TRBV19 with TRBJ2-2; possible D gene TRBD1, 5 bases. V lost 7 bases and J 3 bases, leaving 9 bases between the germline ends. The CDR3 covers 13 residues. Germline CDR1 and CDR2: LNHDA and SQIVND (reference sequence). Here the CDR3 DNA reads TGTGCCAGTACTAGGGGTGACACCGGGGAGCTGTTTTTT. Its protein product is CASTRGDTGELFF.

This chain joins TRBV6-6 and TRBJ1-2; 9 bases match TRBD1. The ends lost 4 bases at V and 2 bases at J; junction bases unmatched: 2. CDR3 length: 14 residues. Germline values: CDR1 MNHNY, CDR2 SVGAGI (reference sequence). The CDR3 DNA sequence: TGTGCCAGCAGTTTGGGACAGGGAAACTATGGCTACACCTTC. It codes for CASSLGQGNYGYTF.

This clone was counted a few times. J is TRBJ1-5 and V is TRBV6-5; unclear D gene. There are 13 residues in the CDR3. Trimming left V 5 bases short and J 5 bases short, with 10 bases between. Germline assignment: CDR1 MNHEY and CDR2 SVGAGI. Here the CDR3 DNA reads TGTGCCAGCAGTACAACTAGAGATCAGCCCCAGCATTTT. Its translation is CASSTTRDQPQHF.

This rearrangement joins TRBV28 to TRBJ1-6; unclear D gene. Germline assignment: CDR1 MDHEN and CDR2 SYDVKM. This CDR3 is 14 amino acids long. V shed 4 bases and J shed 6 bases, with 10 bases lying between them. The CDR3 sequence: CASSSGISNSPLHF. The DNA for the CDR3 is TGTGCCAGCAGTTCCGGGATTAGTAATTCACCCCTCCACTTT.

The V gene is TRBV3-1 (or the pseudogene TRBV3-2), the J gene TRBJ1-2, with D possibly being TRBD1 (5 bases). Per the germline V gene, CDR1 is LGHDT and CDR2 is YNNKEL (reference sequence). Trimming left V 1 base short and J 7 bases short, with 13 bases between. The CDR3 contains 14 residues. CDR3 bases: TGTGCCAGCAGCCAAGCCCCGGACATTGTTGGCTACACCTTC. Protein: CASSQAPDIVGYTF.

The chain joins TRBV18 to TRBJ1-4; D possibly corresponds to TRBD1 (6 bases). Trimming removed 3 bases from V and 8 bases from J, with 16 bases in between. Per germline, CDR1 KGHSH and CDR2 LQKENI. The CDR3 loop spans 15 amino acids. CDR3 DNA: TGTGCCAGCTCACCCTTTTCAGGGGCGGAGGAAAAACTGTTTTTT. As protein: CASSPFSGAEEKLFF.

The rearrangement uses TRBV24-1 and TRBJ2-3; 10 bases are shared with TRBD1. V shed 5 bases, J shed 0 bases, and the junction held 7 bases outside the gene matches. Per germline, CDR1 KGHDR and CDR2 SFDVKD. The CDR3 is 17 amino acids. The CDR3 loop is CATSGRPGQGSTDTQYF. The CDR3 DNA follows: TGTGCCACCAGTGGACGCCCGGGACAGGGGAGCACAGATACGCAGTATTTT.

This rearrangement joins TRBV5-1 to TRBJ2-2, with D possibly matching TRBD1 (6 bases). Germline-derived CDR1 and CDR2 are SGHRS and YFSETQ. Deletions cut 4 bases from V and 5 bases from J, with 9 bases between. The CDR3 runs 13 residues. In DNA, the CDR3 is TGCGCCAGCAGCCCCGGGACAACCGGGGAGCTGTTTTTT. It yields the protein CASSPGTTGELFF.

V gene TRBV13 combines with J gene TRBJ2-1, with D unresolved. With 3 bases removed from V and 3 bases from J, the gap between germline ends came to 3 bases. The germline V gene encodes CDR1 PRHDT and CDR2 FYEKMQ (reference sequence). This CDR3 has 12 residues. The CDR3 nucleotides are TGTGCCAGCAGCTTCAACTACAATGAGCAGTTCTTC. Protein sequence: CASSFNYNEQFF. The variable domain in full, with the rest retrieved from reference TRBV13 and TRBJ2-1, is AAGVIQSPRHLIKEKRETATLKCYPIPRHDTVYWYQQGPGQDPQFLISFYEKMQSDKGSIPDRFSAQQFSDYHSELNMSSLELGDSALYFCASSFNYNEQFFGPGTRLTVL.

This chain uses TRBV5-1 with TRBJ2-2; 9 nucleotides match TRBD1. This CDR3 is built from 16 residues. Germline V gene sequence: CDR1 SGHRS, CDR2 YFSETQ. The V and J ends lost 1 base and 5 bases, in that order; junction bases with no gene match: 6. The CDR3 DNA is TGCGCCAGCAGCTTGAGTGGGACAGGGATTACCGGGGAGCTGTTTTTT. Encoded protein: CASSLSGTGITGELFF.

The genes are TRBV6-6 and TRBJ2-4, with 7 bases identical to TRBD2. The germline CDR1 and CDR2 sequences are MNHNY and SVGAGI (reference sequence). This CDR3 spans 14 amino acids. With V trimmed by 10 bases and J by 12 bases, 18 bases remained unmatched. The CDR3 is CAISYGASGASQYF. CDR3 in DNA: TGTGCCATCTCCTACGGGGCTAGCGGTGCATCTCAGTACTTC.

This chain connects TRBV6-4 to TRBJ2-1; 12 nucleotides match TRBD2. Germline V gene sequence: CDR1 MRHNA, CDR2 SNTAGT. CDR3 length: 16 residues. Trimming cost V 6 bases and J 7 bases; bases outside gene matches: 10. The CDR3 region is CASSHSLAGGGNEQFF. The DNA of the CDR3 is TGTGCCAGCAGCCACTCACTAGCGGGGGGCGGTAATGAGCAGTTCTTC.

The genes are TRBV28 and TRBJ1-1; no definite D call. The germline V gene encodes CDR1 MDHEN and CDR2 SYDVKM. V lost 3 bases to trimming and J lost 5 bases, with 16 bases between them. The CDR3 runs 15 residues. CDR3 coding DNA: TGTGCCAGCAGTTTGAAGAGGGCTCCGAGGACTGAAGCTTTCTTT. Encoded protein: CASSLKRAPRTEAFF.

This clone has only a few counts. The genes are TRBV28 and TRBJ1-1; a weak D match, TRBD1 (5 bases). CDR3 length: 14 residues. V dropped 2 bases and J dropped 0 bases, with 7 bases sitting between them. CDR1 is MDHEN and CDR2 is SYDVKM in the germline V gene. The CDR3 coding sequence is TGTGCCAGCAGTTTAGGGGGGATGAACACTGAAGCTTTCTTT. Its translation is CASSLGGMNTEAFF.

V is TRBV7-9 and J is TRBJ1-3, with D possibly being TRBD1 (6 bases). CDR1 and CDR2 (germline): SEHNR, FQNEAQ (reference sequence). V lost 5 bases and J 0 bases, leaving 11 bases between the germline ends. The length of the CDR3 is 15 residues. This chain's CDR3 is CASSRGGASGNTIYF. In DNA form, the CDR3 reads TGTGCCAGCAGCCGGGGGGGGGCCTCTGGAAACACCATATATTTT.

CDR3 nucleotide sequence: TGTGCCAGCAGCCCTACTAGCGGGGGGGCCCAGGGTCTTACCTACGAGCAGTACTTC. Translated, it gives CASSPTSGGAQGLTYEQYF. The chain couples TRBV7-9 to TRBJ2-7, with TRBD2 identical over 13 bases. Germline CDR1 and CDR2: SEHNR and FQNEAQ (reference sequence). The CDR3 extends over 19 amino acids. The trim removed 5 bases at V and 2 bases at J, leaving 15 bases unmatched. Looking up the rest from reference TRBV7-9 and TRBJ2-7 gives the full variable domain: DTGVSQNPRHKITKRGQNVTFRCDPISEHNRLYWYRQTLGQGPEFLTYFQNEAQLEKSRLLSDRFSAERPKGSFSTLEIQRTEQGDSAMYLCASSPTSGGAQGLTYEQYFGPGTRLTVT.

J is TRBJ1-1 and V is TRBV6-6; D might be TRBD1 (5 bases). The CDR3 runs to 12 residues. V was clipped by 7 bases and J by 2 bases, with 8 bases between them. Germline V CDR1 and CDR2: MNHNY, SVGAGI (reference sequence). Here the CDR3 reads CASTGHNTEAFF. The CDR3 bases are TGTGCCAGCACCGGACACAACACTGAAGCTTTCTTT.

This clone was found a few times. The rearrangement uses TRBV2 and TRBJ1-1, with D possibly matching TRBD1 (5 bases). Germline CDR1 and CDR2: SNHLY and FYNNEI. The CDR3 runs to 13 residues. Trimming took off 8 bases at V and 4 bases at J, with 14 bases between the two ends. The CDR3 here is CASRAGERTEAFF. CDR3 nucleotide sequence: TGTGCCAGCCGAGCGGGGGAGCGCACTGAAGCTTTCTTT.

The chain couples TRBV4-1 to TRBJ2-7, with TRBD2 identical over 8 bases. The V segment lost 5 bases and the J segment 7 bases; nucleotides outside the gene matches: 10. The CDR3 extends over 14 amino acids. Germline CDR1 and CDR2: MGHRA and YSYEKL. As DNA, the CDR3 is TGCGCCAGCAGCTGGGCCTCGGGGGGGCAAGAGCAGTACTTC. Translated, it gives CASSWASGGQEQYF.

This rearrangement joins TRBV6-5 to TRBJ1-5; weak D call: TRBD1 (5 bases). Trimming pared 2 bases from V and 7 bases from J, leaving 12 bases between. Germline V gene data show CDR1 as MNHEY and CDR2 as SVGAGI. The CDR3 spans 14 residues. CDR3 sequence (DNA): TGTGCCAGCAGTTACGGGCAGGGAGGCCAGCCCCAGCATTTT. Protein product: CASSYGQGGQPQHF.

This chain uses TRBV29-1 with TRBJ2-2; the match to TRBD1 covers 10 bases. Germline CDR1 reads SQVTM; CDR2 reads ANQGSEA. The CDR3 is 15 amino acids. V was pared by 4 bases and J by 4 bases, with 6 bases of the junction left unmatched. CDR3 nucleotide sequence: TGCAGCGTTGCTCTGGGACAGGGGAGCACCGGGGAGCTGTTTTTT. Translating it yields CSVALGQGSTGELFF.

This sequence joins TRBV20-1 and TRBJ1-5; D is uncertain. The germline V and J ends were trimmed by 3 bases and 2 bases, with 14 bases remaining between them. The CDR3 is made up of 15 amino acids. From germline, CDR1 is DFQATT and CDR2 SNEGSKA (reference sequence). The CDR3 region is CSASDGVLGNQPQHF. Here the CDR3 DNA reads TGCAGTGCTAGTGACGGAGTCCTAGGCAATCAGCCCCAGCATTTT.

The chain recombines TRBV6-6 with TRBJ1-5, with TRBD1 matching over 8 bases. There are 15 residues in the CDR3. The ends lost 7 bases at V and 6 bases at J; junction bases unmatched: 11. CDR1 and CDR2 from the germline V gene are MNHNY and SVGAGI (reference sequence). CDR3 sequence reads: CASTAHGQGGQPQHF. The CDR3 DNA is TGTGCCAGCACCGCCCATGGACAGGGAGGTCAGCCCCAGCATTTT.

V is TRBV7-9 and J is TRBJ1-5; the match to TRBD1 covers 7 bases. CDR1 and CDR2 from the germline V gene are SEHNR and FQNEAQ (reference sequence). The V segment lost 5 bases and the J segment 4 bases; nucleotides outside the gene matches: 5. CDR3 size: 14 residues. The CDR3 DNA follows: TGTGCCAGCAGCCCGGACAGGCCGAATCAGCCCCAGCATTTT. Translating gives CASSPDRPNQPQHF.

This rearrangement joins TRBV5-8 to TRBJ2-3; 8 bases align to TRBD1. After removal of 3 bases from V and 1 base from J, the junction contained 10 bases not matched to a gene. Germline V CDR1 and CDR2: SGHTS, YDEGEE. This CDR3 is built from 17 residues. The CDR3 coding sequence is TGTGCCAGCAGCTCCGGTGCAGGGGGCCGCCGCACAGATACGCAGTATTTT. Its translation is CASSSGAGGRRTDTQYF. Full variable domain (missing parts from reference TRBV5-8 and TRBJ2-3): EAGVTQSPTHLIKTRGQQATLRCSPISGHTSVYWYQQALGLGLQFLLWYDEGEERNRGNFPPRFSGRQFPNYSSELNVNALELEDSALYLCASSSGAGGRRTDTQYFGPGTRLTVL.

The rearrangement uses TRBV27 and TRBJ1-5; 9 bases are shared with TRBD1. CDR3 length: 13 residues. The germline V gene has CDR1 MNHEY and CDR2 SMNVEV (reference sequence). J was trimmed by 7 bases and V by 5 bases; bases with no gene match: 3. The CDR3 region is CASSGTGNQPQHF. As DNA, the CDR3 is TGTGCCAGCAGTGGGACAGGGAACCAGCCCCAGCATTTT.